These 23 T cell receptor beta chains share one sample of origin, sequenced in a study of early T cells in non-severe SARS-CoV-2 infection. TCRdb independently ran MiXCR on the 5' RACE reads; one entry per CDR3 protein. The sample gives over 85,000 distinct CDR3 sequences, about 12% of which show up once; 6% to 7.5% is in the top ten. Input material: whole blood. These receptors came from an adult who was a healthcare worker with PCR-confirmed SARS-CoV-2 infection or an uninfected control (not recorded which).

This clonotype was seen at least ten times. The chain joins TRBV20-1 to TRBJ2-1, with D maybe TRBD2 (6 bases). V lost 6 bases and J lost 2, with 20 bases in between. The CDR3 is 16 amino acids. CDR1 DFQATT and CDR2 SNEGSKA come from the germline V gene (reference sequence). DNA of the CDR3: TGCAGTGCCGAAGGACGACTAGTGTCGCCCTACAATGAGCAGTTCTTC. Its protein product is CSAEGRLVSPYNEQFF.

The chain combines TRBV11-2 with TRBJ2-7, with D perhaps TRBD1 (7 bases). The germline gives CDR1 SGHAT, CDR2 FQNNGV. V was trimmed by 5 bases and J by 3 bases, leaving 8 bases between them. This CDR3 has 12 residues. The CDR3: CASSQGGYEQYF. Here the CDR3 DNA reads TGTGCCAGCAGCCAGGGGGGCTACGAGCAGTACTTC.

A note on this clonotype: A much larger clone lies a single base off, so this may be a read error. The rearrangement joins TRBV29-1 to TRBJ2-5; tentative D call: TRBD2 (6 bases). V was pared by 3 bases and J by 1 base, with 15 bases between. Germline CDR1 is SQVTM and CDR2 is ANQGSEA. The CDR3 is 15 residues long. The chain's CDR3 is CSVDGDSKFQETQYF. The CDR3 DNA reads as TGCAGCGTTGATGGGGACTCTAAGTTCCAAGAGACCCAGTACTTC.

At least ten counts were recorded for this clonotype. V and J are TRBV12-3 or TRBV12-4 and TRBJ2-7; no clear D gene. The V and J ends lost 3 bases and 2 bases respectively, with 11 bases between them. The CDR3 sequence is 14 residues long. The CDR3 reads CASSLIGRTYEQYF. Here the CDR3 DNA reads TGTGCCAGCAGTTTGATCGGCAGGACCTACGAGCAGTACTTC.

The J gene is TRBJ2-3, the V gene TRBV5-1; D might be TRBD1 (6 bases). The CDR3 runs 14 residues. The germline V gene encodes CDR1 SGHRS and CDR2 YFSETQ. V was trimmed by 5 bases and J by 2 bases, leaving 12 bases between them. The CDR3 DNA is TGCGCCAGCAGTCGACAGGTACACACAGATACGCAGTATTTT. Its translation: CASSRQVHTDTQYF.

The rearrangement uses TRBV30 and TRBJ1-5; unclear D gene. The CDR3 is made up of 13 amino acids. Germline CDR1 is GTSNPN and CDR2 is SVGIG (reference sequence). V gave up 4 bases and J gave up 5 bases, with 12 bases separating them. The DNA of the CDR3 is TGTGCCTGGAAAGGAGACGTGGATCAGCCCCAGCATTTT. Translating gives CAWKGDVDQPQHF. Combining the CDR3 with reference TRBV30 and TRBJ1-5 gives the whole variable domain SQTIHQWPATLVQPVGSPLSLECTVEGTSNPNLYWYRQAAGRGLQLLFYSVGIGQISSEVPQNLSASRPQDRQFILSSKKLLLSDSGFYLCAWKGDVDQPQHFGDGTRLSIL.

J is TRBJ2-3 and V is TRBV12-3 or TRBV12-4; 12 bases map to TRBD1. Trimming at V came to 3 bases and at J to 6 bases, leaving 4 bases not matched to a gene. The CDR3 has 15 amino acids. CDR3 nucleotide sequence: TGTGCCAGCAGTTTGGGACAGGGGGCACGGGATACGCAGTATTTT. Amino acids: CASSLGQGARDTQYF.

There are a few counts of this clonotype. The rearrangement joins TRBV5-1 to TRBJ2-1; D ambiguous. Germline V CDR1 and CDR2: SGHRS, YFSETQ. Deletions cut 0 bases from V and 0 bases from J, with 10 bases between. This CDR3 comprises 16 residues. As DNA, the CDR3 is TGCGCCAGCAGCTTGGATAGCCATAGCTCCTACAATGAGCAGTTCTTC. Amino acid sequence: CASSLDSHSSYNEQFF.

This clonotype was recorded at least ten times. The chain recombines TRBV12-3 or TRBV12-4 with TRBJ2-1, with 9 bases aligning to TRBD2. The CDR3 extends over 18 amino acids. V shed 4 bases, J shed 3 bases, and the junction held 13 bases outside the gene matches. CDR3 nucleotides: TGTGCCAGCAGTTCCTACTCACGGAGTAGCGGGAGCTACAATGAGCAGTTCTTC. Translated: CASSSYSRSSGSYNEQFF.

This clonotype was counted a few times. One end of the junction fails to match germline, which may point to a read error. The chain carries TRBV7-2 and TRBJ2-1, with TRBD2 identical over 9 bases. The CDR3 loop spans 15 amino acids. Germline lookup yields CDR1 SGHTA and CDR2 FQGNSA. The CDR3 sequence is CASSLAGRLNNEQFF. In nucleotides, the CDR3 is TGTGCCAGCAGCCTAGCGGGAAGGTTGAACAATGAGCAGTTCTTC.

This clonotype appeared once. The chain combines TRBV16 with TRBJ2-6, with D possibly being TRBD1 (5 bases). The V end was cut by 1 base, the J end by 2 bases, with 6 bases between. Germline assignment: CDR1 KGHSY and CDR2 FQNENV. This CDR3 has 15 amino acids. CDR3 sequence reads: CASSQLTAGANVLTF. The CDR3 DNA is TGTGCCAGCAGCCAATTGACAGCTGGGGCCAACGTCCTGACTTTC.

As to this clonotype: This may stem from a read error, because a much larger clone lies one nucleotide away. The V and J genes are TRBV28 and TRBJ2-3; D perhaps matches TRBD2 (6 bases). The germline gives CDR1 MDHEN, CDR2 SYDVKM. The CDR3 contains 12 residues. CDR3 amino acids: CATTSMGRRDHF. CDR3 DNA: TGTGCCACCACTTCAATGGGGCGGAGGGACCATTTT.

This sequence joins TRBV6-2 or TRBV6-3 and TRBJ1-5; 7 nucleotides agree with TRBD1. CDR1 is MNHEY and CDR2 is SVGEGT in the germline V gene. This CDR3 spans 14 amino acids. The V gene end was trimmed by 2 bases and the J gene end by 9 bases; junction bases not matched to a gene: 7. The CDR3, as DNA: TGTGCCAGCAGTTACGACAGGGTTTTTGGGCCCCAGCATTTT. It encodes CASSYDRVFGPQHF.

This clonotype has only a few counts. The chain employs TRBV6-1 and TRBJ2-7; 9 nucleotides match TRBD2. The CDR3 is made up of 15 amino acids. The V gene end was trimmed by 3 bases and the J gene end by 6 bases; junction bases not matched to a gene: 9. The germline gives CDR1 MNHNS, CDR2 SASEGT. The CDR3 spells CASSDEAGGPGEQYF. The CDR3, as DNA: TGTGCCAGCAGTGATGAGGCGGGAGGGCCGGGCGAGCAGTACTTC.

This clonotype was counted many times. The rearrangement joins TRBV7-2 to TRBJ2-1, with D perhaps matching TRBD2 (5 bases). Trimming took off 5 bases at V and 6 bases at J, with 20 bases between the two ends. The CDR3 length is 16 residues. Germline CDR1 SGHTA, CDR2 FQGNSA. The CDR3 is CASSRFLDGILNEQFF. CDR3 in DNA: TGTGCCAGCAGCCGCTTCCTGGACGGGATCCTCAATGAGCAGTTCTTC.

The chain couples TRBV29-1 to TRBJ2-3; D is perhaps TRBD1 (6 bases). There are 11 residues in the CDR3. Trimming removed 7 bases from V and 11 bases from J, with 16 bases in between. The germline V gene encodes CDR1 SQVTM and CDR2 ANQGSEA. CDR3 sequence (DNA): TGCAGCGGATGGGACAACCAAGGGCAGTATTTT. As protein: CSGWDNQGQYF.

This chain joins TRBV12-3 or TRBV12-4 and TRBJ2-1, with TRBD2 matching 13 bases. The CDR3 is 14 amino acids. The ends lost 5 bases at V and 7 bases at J; junction bases unmatched: 2. Here the CDR3 reads CASSLGLAGNEQFF. The CDR3 DNA reads as TGTGCCAGCAGTCTGGGACTAGCGGGAAATGAGCAGTTCTTC.

This clonotype was detected a few times. The chain recombines TRBV11-2 with TRBJ2-5; D might be TRBD2 (6 bases). Trimming removed 3 bases at V and 5 bases at J, with 19 bases between. Germline V gene lookup returns CDR1 SGHAT and CDR2 FQNNGV. This CDR3 is built from 16 residues. CDR3 in amino acids: CASSLFDGRLSETQYF. DNA for the CDR3: TGTGCCAGCAGCTTGTTTGACGGGAGACTAAGTGAGACCCAGTACTTC.

This clonotype came up many times. The chain combines TRBV12-3 or TRBV12-4 with TRBJ1-6; D is uncertain. The CDR3 runs 12 residues. V shed 6 bases and J shed 8 bases, with 8 bases lying between them. The CDR3: CASSRGDSPLHF. The DNA for the CDR3 is TGTGCCAGCAGCCGCGGGGATTCACCCCTCCACTTT.

The J gene is TRBJ1-2, the V gene TRBV11-2; perhaps TRBD1 as D (6 bases). Germline V gene data show CDR1 as SGHAT and CDR2 as FQNNGV. The CDR3 is made up of 14 amino acids. With 3 bases removed from V and 4 bases from J, the gap between germline ends came to 12 bases. The CDR3 loop is CASSLGLGAYGYTF. In DNA, the CDR3 is TGTGCCAGCAGCTTGGGTCTGGGGGCCTATGGCTACACCTTC.

This clonotype was observed many times. This sequence joins TRBV12-3 or TRBV12-4 and TRBJ2-1, with a weak D call TRBD2 (6 bases). V lost 5 bases and J lost 3, with 11 bases in between. The CDR3 totals 14 residues. The CDR3 is CASSPPRDYNEQFF. CDR3 nucleotides: TGTGCCAGCAGTCCTCCGCGGGACTACAATGAGCAGTTCTTC.

This CDR3 reads CSAAPSLAGLLDEQFF. The CDR3 nucleotides are TGCAGTGCAGCCCCCTCACTAGCGGGATTATTGGATGAGCAGTTCTTC. The rearrangement uses TRBV20-1 and TRBJ2-1; 10 bases are a match to TRBD2. The germline CDR1 and CDR2 sequences are DFQATT and SNEGSKA (reference sequence). The trim removed 6 bases at V and 8 bases at J, leaving 16 bases unmatched. The CDR3 consists of 16 residues.

About this clonotype itself: Its ends do not fully match the called genes, so a read error is possible. CDR3 sequence reads: CTSSFTGGFGYTF. CDR3 DNA: TGTACCAGCAGCTTTACAGGGGGCTTTGGCTACACCTTC. The rearrangement uses TRBV7-9 and TRBJ1-2; TRBD1 aligns across 9 bases. This CDR3 contains 13 residues. Germline V lookup: CDR1 SEHNR, CDR2 FQNEAQ (reference sequence).